This TCR beta chain was obtained from a study of tumor-infiltrating lymphocytes in primary liver carcinoma. Priming with a constant-region primer yielded TCR beta cDNA from 500 ng total RNA. Three rounds of nested multiplex PCR with slightly modified ARM-PCR produced TCR beta libraries. The study ran its first two PCR rounds for about 11 cycles each, using TRBV1-TRBV30 forward primers and a C-beta reverse primer. TCRdb re-called the multiplex PCR reads with MiXCR, one entry per CDR3 protein. The table records about 190,000 distinct CDR3 sequences, around 81% of them present only once. Germline V gives CDR1 ENHRY, CDR2 SYGVKD. Trimming removed 2 bases at V and 12 bases at J, with 20 bases between. The CDR3 consists of 15 residues. Unsorted bulk tissue (20-30 mg) underwent RNA and DNA co-extraction.

The sample was tumor tissue from primary liver carcinoma. The source is a man aged 40-49 years with primary liver carcinoma and hepatitis B virus infection. V gene TRBV10-3 combines with J gene TRBJ1-3, with D maybe TRBD1 (6 bases). Written as DNA, the CDR3 is TGTGCCATCAGTGAGCTTGGACAGTCGGGGGACATCATATATTTT. Protein sequence: CAISELGQSGDIIYF.